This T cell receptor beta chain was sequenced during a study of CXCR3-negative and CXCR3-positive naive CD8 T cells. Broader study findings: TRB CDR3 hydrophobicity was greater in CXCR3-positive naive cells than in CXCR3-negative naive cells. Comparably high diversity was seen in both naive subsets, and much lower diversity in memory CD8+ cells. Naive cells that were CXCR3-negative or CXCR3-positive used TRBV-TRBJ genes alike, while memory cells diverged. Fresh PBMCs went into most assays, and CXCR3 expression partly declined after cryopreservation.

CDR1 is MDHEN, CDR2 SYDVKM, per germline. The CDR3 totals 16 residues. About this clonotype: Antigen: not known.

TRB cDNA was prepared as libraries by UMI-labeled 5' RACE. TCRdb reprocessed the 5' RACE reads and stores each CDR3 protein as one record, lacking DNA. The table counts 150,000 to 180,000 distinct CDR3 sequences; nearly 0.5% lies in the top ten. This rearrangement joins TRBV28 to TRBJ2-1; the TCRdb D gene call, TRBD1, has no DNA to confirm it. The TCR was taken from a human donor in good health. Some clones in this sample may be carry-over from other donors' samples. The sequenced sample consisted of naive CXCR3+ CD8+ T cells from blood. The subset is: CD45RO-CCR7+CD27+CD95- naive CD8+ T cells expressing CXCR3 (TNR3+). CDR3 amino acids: CASSLETGDIYNEQFF.